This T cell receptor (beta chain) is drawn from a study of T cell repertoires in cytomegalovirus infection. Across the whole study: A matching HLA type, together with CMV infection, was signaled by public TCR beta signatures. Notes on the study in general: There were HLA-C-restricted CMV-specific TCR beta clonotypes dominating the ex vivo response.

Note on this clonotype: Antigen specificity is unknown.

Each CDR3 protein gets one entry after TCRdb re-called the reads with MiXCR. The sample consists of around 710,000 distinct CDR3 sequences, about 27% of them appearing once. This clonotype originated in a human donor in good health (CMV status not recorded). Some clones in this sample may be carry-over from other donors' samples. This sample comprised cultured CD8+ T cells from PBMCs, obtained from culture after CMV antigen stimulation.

CDR3 sequence (DNA): TGCAGCGTTGAAGACAGGGGAATGTACGAGCAGTACTTC. Amino acids: CSVEDRGMYEQYF. The chain joins TRBV29-1 to TRBJ2-7; D is perhaps TRBD1 (6 bases). Germline V lookup: CDR1 SQVTM, CDR2 ANQGSEA. The CDR3 totals 13 residues. V dropped 0 bases and J dropped 4 bases, with 10 bases sitting between them.